The present T cell receptor (beta chain) was sequenced within a study of blood T cell repertoires in COVID-19. Study-level background: Specimens from acute and convalescent COVID-19 originated in the United States, Italy and Spain. PBMCs, B-cell-depleted T cells, or T cells were the source of the cDNA or gDNA that made up the material.

This CDR3 contains 12 residues. Deletions cut 3 bases from V and 8 bases from J, with 11 bases between. Germline assignment: CDR1 GTSNPN and CDR2 SVGIG (reference sequence). Profiled with immunoSEQ multiplex PCR; TCRdb holds only in-frame clones, not every one. The table records approximately 58,000 clones, more than 75% of them present only once. The sequenced sample consisted of peripheral blood. This TCR came from a man aged 35-49 years with active COVID-19. V is TRBV30 and J is TRBJ2-1; no clear D. CDR3 coding DNA: TGTGCCTGGAGGCCTCAGAGGCATGAGCAGTTCTTC. It codes for CAWRPQRHEQFF.